This TCR beta chain was observed in a study of blood T cell repertoires in COVID-19. Produced via immunoSEQ multiplex PCR; TCRdb's table is partial and in-frame only. The table lists some 65,000 clones, approximately 86% of them singletons. Trimming removed 6 bases from V and 2 bases from J; junction bases left unmatched: 9. The CDR3 contains 17 residues. CDR1 and CDR2 from the germline V gene are MRHNA and SNTAGT. V is TRBV6-4 and J is TRBJ2-1, with 11 bases that match TRBD2. The sequenced sample consisted of peripheral blood. The sequence came from a man between 35 and 55 years old with COVID-19, enrolled during active disease. The CDR3 DNA reads as TGTGCCAGCAGCCCGCATAGCGGGGGGGATACCTACAATGAGCAGTTCTTC. Its protein product is CASSPHSGGDTYNEQFF.